This entry lists 18 T cell receptor beta chains sequenced from one sample in a study of cytomegalovirus exposure and HLA in healthy donors. PCR involved 60 Vbeta and 13 Jbeta primers. Sequencing was performed with immunoSEQ multiplex PCR; in TCRdb, only in-frame clones are kept and a portion is missing. The profile shows about 150,000 clones, over 70% of them singletons. The sample taken for sequencing was PBMCs. The source of these receptors is a young man in good health and CMV-seropositive.

The V gene is TRBV29-1, the J gene TRBJ2-7; D remains ambiguous. The CDR3 loop spans 12 amino acids. With 6 bases removed from V and 2 bases from J, the gap between germline ends came to 11 bases. The germline V gene encodes CDR1 SQVTM and CDR2 ANQGSEA. CDR3 residues: CSVSEAAYEQYF. The DNA of the CDR3 is TGCAGCGTATCCGAAGCCGCCTACGAGCAGTACTTC.

The chain has TRBV6-1 and TRBJ2-1, with 10 bases aligning to TRBD2. From germline, CDR1 is MNHNS and CDR2 SASEGT. The ends lost 2 bases at V and 0 bases at J; junction bases unmatched: 10. The CDR3 length is 19 residues. This CDR3 is CASSETSGIIDISYNEQFF. In DNA, the CDR3 is TGTGCCAGCAGTGAAACTAGCGGGATAATAGACATCTCCTACAATGAGCAGTTCTTC.

The rearrangement uses TRBV5-4 and TRBJ2-4; unclear D gene. V was trimmed by 0 bases and J by 1 base, leaving 5 bases between them. The V gene's germline CDR1 is SGHNT and CDR2 YYREEE (reference sequence). The CDR3 has 14 residues. For the CDR3, the DNA is TGTGCCAGCAGCTTGGCAGGTGCCAAAAACATTCAGTACTTC. Translation: CASSLAGAKNIQYF.

The chain combines TRBV4-1 with TRBJ2-2; maybe TRBD1 (5 bases). V shed 1 base and J shed 4 bases, with 16 bases lying between them. The CDR3 is 17 residues long. From germline, CDR1 is MGHRA and CDR2 YSYEKL. CDR3 sequence reads: CASSQVDRTSGTGELFF. The CDR3 nucleotides read TGCGCCAGCAGCCAAGTAGATCGGACATCGGGCACCGGGGAGCTGTTTTTT.

The chain has TRBV19 and TRBJ2-7, with TRBD2 matching over 10 bases. V trimming: 5 bases; J trimming: 3 bases; junction bases outside the gene matches: 7. CDR1 is LNHDA, CDR2 SQIVND, per germline (reference sequence). CDR3 size: 15 residues. In nucleotides, the CDR3 is TGTGCCAGTAGTGCAGGGACTAGCGACTACTACGAGCAGTACTTC. This gives the protein CASSAGTSDYYEQYF.

The genes are TRBV5-1 and TRBJ2-7; perhaps TRBD1 as D (5 bases). The CDR3 has 15 residues. Trimming took off 0 bases at V and 3 bases at J, with 13 bases between the two ends. The germline CDR1 and CDR2 sequences are SGHRS and YFSETQ. Here the CDR3 DNA reads TGCGCCAGCAGCTTGGTTTTCACAGGCAGCTACGAGCAGTACTTC. Residues: CASSLVFTGSYEQYF.

Points on this clone: The sample holds other DNA sequences that translate to the same CDR3. V is TRBV28 and J is TRBJ2-1; D gene uncertain. This CDR3 spans 11 amino acids. The germline gives CDR1 MDHEN, CDR2 SYDVKM. With 5 bases removed from V and 4 bases from J, the gap between germline ends came to 3 bases. CDR3 nucleotide sequence: TGTGCCAGCAGTCCGTACAATGAGCAGTTCTTC. Translating gives CASSPYNEQFF.

This chain links TRBV15 with TRBJ1-1; tentatively, D is TRBD1 (5 bases). CDR1 and CDR2 from the germline V gene are LNHNV and YYDKDF (reference sequence). Deletions cut 3 bases from V and 4 bases from J, with 12 bases between. The CDR3 runs to 14 residues. CDR3 nucleotides: TGTGCCACCAGCAGGAGTTTAGGGGCCACTGAAGCTTTCTTT. It translates to CATSRSLGATEAFF. Full variable domain (outside the CDR3, taken from reference TRBV15 and TRBJ1-1): DAMVIQNPRYQVTQFGKPVTLSCSQTLNHNVMYWYQQKSSQAPKLLFHYYDKDFNNEADTPDNFQSRRPNTSFCFLDIRSPGLGDTAMYLCATSRSLGATEAFFGQGTRLTVV.

The chain joins TRBV2 to TRBJ2-5; the D gene is possibly TRBD2 (6 bases). Deletions cut 8 bases from V and 5 bases from J, with 12 bases between. Per the germline V gene, CDR1 is SNHLY and CDR2 is FYNNEI. CDR3 length equals 12 residues. The CDR3 coding sequence is TGTGCCAGCCTGGGACTCGGCGAGACCCAGTACTTC. Amino acid sequence: CASLGLGETQYF.

This clone was seen more than once but under ten times. The chain carries TRBV28 and TRBJ1-2; 9 bases agree with TRBD1. J was trimmed by 7 bases and V by 7 bases; bases with no gene match: 13. The CDR3 is 15 amino acids. Germline values: CDR1 MDHEN, CDR2 SYDVKM. The CDR3 loop is CASNDQQGAMSGYTF. The CDR3 DNA is TGTGCCAGCAATGACCAACAGGGGGCAATGTCTGGCTACACCTTC.

The gene calls are TRBV2 and TRBJ2-5; 10 bases map to TRBD1. The CDR3 extends over 14 amino acids. From germline, CDR1 is SNHLY and CDR2 FYNNEI. With 4 bases clipped from V and 3 bases from J, the junction kept 2 bases outside the gene matches. The CDR3, as DNA: TGTGCCAGCAGTGCCGGGACAGGGGAAGAGACCCAGTACTTC. Translated, it gives CASSAGTGEETQYF.

The CDR3 coding sequence is TGTGCTAGTGGTTTGGTACCGAAAGGCGAAGGGGCCAGCTCTGGGGCCAACGTCCTGACTTTC. Protein sequence: CASGLVPKGEGASSGANVLTF. V gene TRBV12-5 combines with J gene TRBJ2-6; D is possibly TRBD1 (5 bases). V was cut by 0 bases and J by 0 bases, with 21 bases left in between. The CDR3 is made up of 21 amino acids. Per germline, CDR1 LGHNT and CDR2 FRNRAP.

The CDR3 coding sequence is TGTGCCAGCAGCCAGGACAGGGGGCTCGGGCAGCCCCAGCATTTT. Translating it yields CASSQDRGLGQPQHF. The gene calls are TRBV5-4 and TRBJ1-5, with 11 bases that match TRBD1. CDR1 and CDR2 from the germline V gene are SGHNT and YYREEE (reference sequence). Unmatched junction bases numbered 7, after V lost 4 bases and J lost 7 bases. The CDR3 spans 15 residues.

This clone was counted between two and nine times. V and J are TRBV9 and TRBJ1-1, with D possibly matching TRBD1 (6 bases). This CDR3 has 13 amino acids. Germline V CDR1 and CDR2: SGDLS, YYNGEE. Trimming removed 3 bases from V and 4 bases from J, with 10 bases in between. Here the CDR3 DNA reads TGTGCCAGCAGCGGAACAGGGCTCACTGAAGCTTTCTTT. Translated, it gives CASSGTGLTEAFF.

This sequence joins TRBV19 and TRBJ2-3, with 7 bases aligning to TRBD1. The J segment lost 3 bases and the V segment lost 5 bases, leaving 8 bases of the junction unmatched. The length of the CDR3 is 15 residues. The germline gives CDR1 LNHDA, CDR2 SQIVND (reference sequence). The CDR3 is CASSFRDSLTDTQYF. For the CDR3, the DNA is TGTGCCAGTAGTTTCCGGGACAGCCTTACAGATACGCAGTATTTT.

This clone was detected a few times. V and J are TRBV23-1 and TRBJ2-2, with a possible D match to TRBD1 (5 bases). TRBV23-1 is annotated as an ORF whose role is uncertain. The V end was cut by 7 bases, the J end by 7 bases, with 16 bases between. The CDR3 covers 14 residues. The CDR3 region has the DNA TGCGCCAGCACCCCATTTGACAGTGTCGGGGAGCTGTTTTTT. It yields the protein CASTPFDSVGELFF.

This rearrangement joins TRBV28 to TRBJ1-1; TRBD1 aligns across 9 bases. CDR1 MDHEN and CDR2 SYDVKM come from the germline V gene. Losses at the gene ends were 4 bases for V and 4 bases for J; bases not matched to a gene: 10. The CDR3 has 16 amino acids. CDR3 sequence (DNA): TGTGCCAGCAGTTGGGGGACAGGGCGTCGAGGCACTGAAGCTTTCTTT. Translated: CASSWGTGRRGTEAFF.

This rearrangement joins TRBV4-3 to TRBJ1-2, with TRBD1 identical over 10 bases. The V gene's germline CDR1 is LGHNA and CDR2 YSLEER. Losses at the gene ends were 0 bases for V and 2 bases for J; bases not matched to a gene: 3. This CDR3 is built from 16 residues. This CDR3 reads CASSQERDRGNYGYTF. DNA of the CDR3: TGCGCCAGCAGCCAAGAGCGGGACAGGGGAAACTATGGCTACACCTTC.